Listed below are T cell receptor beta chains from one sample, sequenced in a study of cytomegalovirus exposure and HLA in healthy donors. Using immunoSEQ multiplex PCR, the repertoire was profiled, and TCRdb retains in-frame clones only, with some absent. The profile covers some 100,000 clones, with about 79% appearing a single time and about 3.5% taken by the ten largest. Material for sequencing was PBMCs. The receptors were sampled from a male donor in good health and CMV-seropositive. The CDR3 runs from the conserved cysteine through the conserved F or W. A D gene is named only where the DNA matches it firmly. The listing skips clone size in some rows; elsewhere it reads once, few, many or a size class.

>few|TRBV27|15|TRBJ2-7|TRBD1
CASSATGGFPYEQYF
TGTGCCAGCAGTGCGACAGGGGGTTTCCCCTACGAGCAGTACTTC
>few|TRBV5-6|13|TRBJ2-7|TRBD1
CASSRDSDISQYF
TGTGCCAGCAGCAGGGACAGTGACATTTCCCAGTACTTC
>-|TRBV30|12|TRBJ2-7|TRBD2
CAWTSGTYEQYF
TGTGCCTGGACTAGCGGGACCTACGAGCAGTACTTC
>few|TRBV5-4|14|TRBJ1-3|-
CASTNQGTGNTIYF
TGTGCCAGCACCAATCAGGGAACTGGAAACACCATATATTTT
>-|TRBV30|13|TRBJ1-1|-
CAWSRQLNTEAFF
TGTGCCTGGAGTCGACAGCTGAACACTGAAGCTTTCTTT
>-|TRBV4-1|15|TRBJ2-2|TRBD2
CASSQGAGGVGELFF
TGCGCCAGCAGCCAAGGAGCGGGGGGGGTCGGGGAGCTGTTTTTT
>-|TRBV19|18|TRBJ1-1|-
CASSIDGPELLFNTEAFF
TGTGCCAGTAGTATTGATGGCCCGGAGCTCCTATTTAACACTGAAGCTTTCTTT
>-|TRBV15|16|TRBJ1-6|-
CATSSTTGGADSPLHF
TGTGCCACCAGCAGTACGACCGGGGGGGCAGATTCACCCCTCCACTTT
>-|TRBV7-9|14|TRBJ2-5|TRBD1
CASSLTGAQETQYF
TGTGCCAGCAGCCTGACAGGGGCGCAAGAGACCCAGTACTTC
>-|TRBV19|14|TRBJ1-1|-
CASSTRDKNTEAFF
TGTGCCAGTAGTACAAGGGACAAGAACACTGAAGCTTTCTTT
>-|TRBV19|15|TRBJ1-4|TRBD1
CASSIDGQGAVKLFF
TGTGCCAGTAGTATAGATGGACAGGGGGCGGTAAAACTGTTTTTT
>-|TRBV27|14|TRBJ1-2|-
CASSLRFSGYGYTF
TGTGCCAGCAGTTTAAGGTTTTCAGGCTATGGCTACACCTTC
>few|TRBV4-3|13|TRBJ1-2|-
CASSPGQRVGYTF
TGCGCCAGCAGCCCTGGACAGAGAGTAGGCTACACCTTC
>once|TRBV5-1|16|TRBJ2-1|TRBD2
CASSLASGGGNNEQFF
TGCGCCAGCAGCTTGGCCTCGGGGGGGGGCAACAATGAGCAGTTCTTC
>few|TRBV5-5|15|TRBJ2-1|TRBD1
CASSSGQTAGNEQFF
TGTGCCAGCAGCTCGGGACAGACAGCCGGCAATGAGCAGTTCTTC
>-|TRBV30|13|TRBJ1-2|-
CAWSVDRFYGYTF
TGTGCCTGGAGTGTCGACAGGTTCTATGGCTACACCTTC
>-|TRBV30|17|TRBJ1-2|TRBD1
CAWSVLGTVYTFYGYTF
TGTGCCTGGAGTGTACTCGGGACAGTCTATACATTCTATGGCTACACCTTC
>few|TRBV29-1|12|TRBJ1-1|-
CSVSDGNTEAFF
TGCAGCGTTAGCGACGGGAACACTGAAGCTTTCTTT
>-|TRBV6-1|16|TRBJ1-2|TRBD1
CASSEAQGGAYYGYTF
TGTGCCAGCAGTGAAGCGCAGGGGGGCGCTTACTATGGCTACACCTTC
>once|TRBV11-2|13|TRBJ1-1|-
CASSLRWGPEAFF
TGTGCCAGCAGCTTAAGGTGGGGCCCTGAAGCTTTCTTT
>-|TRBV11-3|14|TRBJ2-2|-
CASAGGSHTGELFF
TGTGCCAGCGCAGGCGGGTCTCACACCGGGGAGCTGTTTTTT
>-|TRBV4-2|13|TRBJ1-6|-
CASSQGGGSPLHF
TGTGCCAGCAGCCAAGGGGGGGGTTCACCCCTCCACTTT
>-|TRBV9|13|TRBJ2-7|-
CASSRSGSYEQYF
TGTGCCAGCAGCCGTTCAGGTTCCTACGAGCAGTACTTC
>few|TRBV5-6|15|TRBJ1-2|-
CASRSARDWDYGYTF
TGTGCCAGCAGATCCGCCCGGGACTGGGACTATGGCTACACCTTC
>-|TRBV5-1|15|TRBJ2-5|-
CASSLDPGGGETQYF
TGCGCCAGCAGCTTGGACCCCGGCGGAGGAGAGACCCAGTACTTC
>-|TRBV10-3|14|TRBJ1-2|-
CAISESATDYGYTF
TGTGCCATCAGTGAGTCTGCGACAGACTATGGCTACACCTTC
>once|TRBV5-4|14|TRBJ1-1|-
CASSLVAPGTEAFF
TGTGCCAGCAGCTTGGTCGCTCCGGGGACTGAAGCTTTCTTT
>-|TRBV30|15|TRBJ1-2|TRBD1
CAWSKRTGSRNGYTF
TGTGCCTGGAGTAAACGGACAGGGTCGAGGAATGGCTACACCTTC
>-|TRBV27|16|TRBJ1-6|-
CASSLNHGAVGSPLHF
TGTGCCAGCAGTCTAAATCACGGTGCGGTGGGTTCACCCCTCCACTTT
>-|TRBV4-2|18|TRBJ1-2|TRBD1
CASSQDLLSGTANNGYTF
TGTGCCAGCAGCCAAGATCTGCTGTCCGGGACAGCTAATAATGGCTACACCTTC
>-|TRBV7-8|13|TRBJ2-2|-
CASSRTGSGELFF
TGTGCCAGCAGCAGAACAGGGTCCGGGGAGCTGTTTTTT
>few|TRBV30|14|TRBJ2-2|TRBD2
CACASGVNTGELFF
TGTGCCTGCGCAAGCGGGGTCAACACCGGGGAGCTGTTTTTT
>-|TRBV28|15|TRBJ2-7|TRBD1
CASSPPGQGTYEQYF
TGTGCCAGCAGCCCTCCGGGACAGGGAACCTACGAGCAGTACTTC
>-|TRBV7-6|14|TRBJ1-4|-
CASSLGLTNEKLFF
TGTGCCAGCAGCTTAGGGCTAACTAATGAAAAACTGTTTTTT
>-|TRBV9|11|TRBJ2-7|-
CASSSGDEQYF
TGTGCCAGCAGTTCAGGGGACGAGCAGTACTTC
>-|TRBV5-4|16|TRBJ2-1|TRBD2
CASSPPASGAYNEQFF
TGTGCCAGCAGCCCACCCGCTAGCGGGGCGTACAATGAGCAGTTCTTC
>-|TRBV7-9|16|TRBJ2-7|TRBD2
CASSRLAGGLKYEQYF
TGTGCCAGCAGCCGACTAGCGGGGGGGCTTAAGTACGAGCAGTACTTC
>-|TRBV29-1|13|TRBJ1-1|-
CSVRTGLRTEAFF
TGCAGCGTCCGCACAGGGTTAAGGACTGAAGCTTTCTTT
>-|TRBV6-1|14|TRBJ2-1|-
CASSEARRAGEQFF
TGTGCCAGCAGTGAAGCAAGAAGGGCGGGGGAGCAGTTCTTC
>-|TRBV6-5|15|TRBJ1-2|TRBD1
CASSYSRQGNYGYTF
TGTGCCAGCAGTTACTCGAGACAGGGGAACTATGGCTACACCTTC
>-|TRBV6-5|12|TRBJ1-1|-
CASSSAGTEAFF
TGTGCCAGCAGTTCAGCGGGGACTGAAGCTTTCTTT
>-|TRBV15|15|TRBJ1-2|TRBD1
CATSRDTGGAVGYTF
TGTGCCACCAGCAGAGATACAGGGGGCGCGGTCGGCTACACCTTC
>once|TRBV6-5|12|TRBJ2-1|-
CASSRDHNEQFF
TGTGCCAGCAGCCGGGATCACAATGAGCAGTTCTTC
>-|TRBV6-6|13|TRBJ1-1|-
CASRPEVTTEAFF
TGTGCCAGCAGACCCGAGGTAACCACTGAAGCTTTCTTT
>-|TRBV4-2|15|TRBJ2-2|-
CASSQDRRDTGELFF
TGTGCCAGCAGCCAAGATCGGCGGGACACCGGGGAGCTGTTTTTT
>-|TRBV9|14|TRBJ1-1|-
CASSVGGGDTEAFF
TGTGCCAGCAGCGTAGGAGGGGGGGACACTGAAGCTTTCTTT
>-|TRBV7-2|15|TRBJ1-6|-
CASSLISGKNSPLHF
TGTGCCAGCAGCTTAATATCCGGGAAGAATTCACCCCTCCACTTT
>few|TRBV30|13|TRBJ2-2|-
CAWSVTNTGELFF
TGTGCCTGGAGTGTCACGAACACCGGGGAGCTGTTTTTT
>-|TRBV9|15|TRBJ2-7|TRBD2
CASSATSGGPYEQYF
TGTGCCAGCAGCGCGACTAGCGGCGGACCCTACGAGCAGTACTTC
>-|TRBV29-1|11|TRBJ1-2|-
CSVVRSGGYTF
TGCAGCGTTGTACGGAGCGGTGGCTACACCTTC
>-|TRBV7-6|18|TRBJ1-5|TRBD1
CASSLAGTGRQGNQPQHF
TGTGCCAGCAGCTTAGCCGGGACAGGCCGCCAGGGGAATCAGCCCCAGCATTTT
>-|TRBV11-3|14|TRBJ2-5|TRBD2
CASSVAGFRETQYF
TGTGCCAGCAGCGTAGCGGGATTCCGGGAGACCCAGTACTTC
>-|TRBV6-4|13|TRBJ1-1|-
CASSGGGNTEAFF
TGTGCCAGCAGTGGGGGGGGGAACACTGAAGCTTTCTTT
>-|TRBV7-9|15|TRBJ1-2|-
CASSLLQGGDYGYTF
TGTGCCAGCAGCTTGCTACAGGGTGGCGACTATGGCTACACCTTC
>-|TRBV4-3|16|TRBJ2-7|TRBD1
CASSQDRATGGYEQYF
TGCGCCAGCAGCCAAGATCGAGCGACAGGGGGCTACGAGCAGTACTTC